The present T cell receptor (beta chain) was sequenced within a study of blood T cell repertoires in COVID-19. The overall study: The United States, Italy and Spain supplied acute and convalescent COVID-19 samples. PBMCs, B-cell-depleted T cells, or T cells provided the cDNA or gDNA that made up the material.

This clone has just a few counts. Per the study methods: Reference gene primers were amplified, and this amplification served to estimate nucleated cell counts. TCRdb's table, derived via immunoSEQ multiplex PCR, lists solely in-frame clones and lacks some. For V, J and clone size, that table is used; D and trimming come from the DNA. Of about 98,000 clones detected, approximately 82% appear once; the ten largest clones hold 9.8%. The CDR3 sequence is 14 residues long. Germline CDR1 MNHEY, CDR2 SMNVEV (reference sequence). J lost 6 bases, V lost 5 bases, and 4 bases had no gene match. The sample taken for sequencing was peripheral blood. J is TRBJ1-2 and V is TRBV27, with 12 bases aligning to TRBD1. The TCR was taken from a man aged 55 to 70 with active or convalescent COVID-19. The DNA for the CDR3 is TGTGCCAGCAGTAGGGGGACAGGGGGCCATGGCTACACCTTC. Protein sequence: CASSRGTGGHGYTF.